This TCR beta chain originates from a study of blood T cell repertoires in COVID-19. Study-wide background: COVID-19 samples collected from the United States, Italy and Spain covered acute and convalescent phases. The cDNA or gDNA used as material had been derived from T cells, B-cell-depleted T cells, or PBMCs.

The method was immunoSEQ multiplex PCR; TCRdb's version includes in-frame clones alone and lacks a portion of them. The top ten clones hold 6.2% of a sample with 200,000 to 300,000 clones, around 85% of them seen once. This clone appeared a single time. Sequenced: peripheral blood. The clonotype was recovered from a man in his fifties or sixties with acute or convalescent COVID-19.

In nucleotides, the CDR3 is TGCAGTGCTAGTGAGGGCGGGAGGGTCCACAATGAGCAGTTCTTC. It yields the protein CSASEGGRVHNEQFF. This chain connects TRBV20-1 to TRBJ2-1, with 9 nucleotides matching TRBD2. Germline CDR1 reads DFQATT; CDR2 reads SNEGSKA (reference sequence). After removal of 3 bases from V and 5 bases from J, the junction contained 8 bases not matched to a gene. The CDR3 covers 15 residues.